Below, 30 T cell receptor beta chains from the same sample are listed, as sequenced in a study of identifying expanded T cells in peripheral blood. TCRdb's copy holds only in-frame clones and misses some; the assay was immunoSEQ multiplex PCR. This table holds under 150,000 clones, less than 90% found once. The sample taken for sequencing was blood. The source of these receptors is a person aged 18 to 75 in good health.

The chain joins TRBV6-6 to TRBJ2-2, with D unclear. V lost 6 bases to trimming and J lost 1 base, with 12 bases between them. The CDR3 sequence is 15 residues long. CDR1 and CDR2 from the germline V gene are MNHNY and SVGAGI (reference sequence). The DNA for the CDR3 is TGTGCCAGCAGAATTACAGAGGTGAACACCGGGGAGCTGTTTTTT. It codes for CASRITEVNTGELFF.

The V gene is TRBV5-1, the J gene TRBJ1-3; 8 nucleotides match TRBD1. The length of the CDR3 is 13 residues. V trimming: 4 bases; J trimming: 8 bases; junction bases outside the gene matches: 5. Germline CDR1 reads SGHRS; CDR2 reads YFSETQ. The CDR3 DNA follows: TGCGCCAGCAGCCGACAGGGGTCGGACACCATATATTTT. The encoded protein is CASSRQGSDTIYF. Full variable domain (rest looked up from reference TRBV5-1 and TRBJ1-3): KAGVTQTPRYLIKTRGQQVTLSCSPISGHRSVSWYQQTPGQGLQFLFEYFSETQRNKGNFPGRFSGRQFSNSRSEMNVSTLELGDSALYLCASSRQGSDTIYFGEGSWLTVV.

The chain employs TRBV19 and TRBJ1-2; 8 bases map to TRBD1. The length of the CDR3 is 14 residues. CDR1 LNHDA and CDR2 SQIVND come from the germline V gene (reference sequence). V was clipped by 4 bases and J by 6 bases; unmatched bases: 7. This CDR3 is CASSTRTGSDGYTF. CDR3 coding DNA: TGTGCCAGTAGTACTCGGACAGGGTCTGATGGCTACACCTTC.

The V and J genes are TRBV2 and TRBJ2-7; TRBD1 matches 11 bases. Trimming at V came to 7 bases and at J to 5 bases, leaving 13 bases not matched to a gene. The CDR3 is made up of 16 amino acids. Germline assignment: CDR1 SNHLY and CDR2 FYNNEI. In nucleotides, the CDR3 is TGTGCCAGCAACCTGAGGACAGGGGGCGTCAGCGACGAGCAGTACTTC. It encodes CASNLRTGGVSDEQYF.

The genes are TRBV28 and TRBJ1-3; weak D call: TRBD1 (6 bases). CDR1 is MDHEN and CDR2 is SYDVKM in the germline V gene. The germline V and J ends were trimmed by 3 bases and 1 base, with 16 bases remaining between them. The CDR3 spans 17 residues. CDR3 sequence reads: CASSFQGMLFSGNTIYF. The CDR3 DNA sequence: TGTGCCAGCAGTTTTCAGGGGATGCTTTTTTCTGGAAACACCATATATTTT.

V usage is TRBV2 and J usage is TRBJ2-3; no reliable D call. Trimming took off 8 bases at V and 3 bases at J, with 12 bases between the two ends. There are 13 residues in the CDR3. Germline values: CDR1 SNHLY, CDR2 FYNNEI. The CDR3 protein is CASLVGVTDTQYF. The CDR3 DNA is TGTGCCAGCCTGGTTGGGGTAACAGATACGCAGTATTTT.

This clone was seen once. The chain is built from TRBV6-5 and TRBJ1-1; possibly TRBD1 for D (5 bases). The germline V and J ends were trimmed by 2 bases and 3 bases, with 10 bases remaining between them. Germline V gene sequence: CDR1 MNHEY, CDR2 SVGAGI. This CDR3 has 14 residues. The CDR3 spells CASSYDGDDTEAFF. The DNA of the CDR3 is TGTGCCAGCAGTTACGACGGGGACGACACTGAAGCTTTCTTT.

Points on this clone: Other DNA sequences of this sample code for an identical CDR3. V and J are TRBV9 and TRBJ1-5; D gene unclear. This CDR3 has 13 residues. Trimming removed 0 bases at V and 4 bases at J, with 5 bases between. Germline-derived CDR1 and CDR2 are SGDLS and YYNGEE. The chain's CDR3 is CASSVGQNQPQHF. For the CDR3, the DNA is TGTGCCAGCAGCGTAGGGCAAAATCAGCCCCAGCATTTT.

This clone was seen once. The chain has TRBV7-9 and TRBJ2-3, with 9 bases identical to TRBD1. V shed 4 bases, J shed 3 bases, and the junction held 8 bases outside the gene matches. The CDR3 runs to 16 residues. Per the germline V gene, CDR1 is SEHNR and CDR2 is FQNEAQ (reference sequence). This CDR3 reads CASSSSGTGRTDTQYF. DNA of the CDR3: TGTGCCAGCAGCTCCTCCGGGACAGGGCGAACAGATACGCAGTATTTT.

CDR3 sequence (DNA): TGTGCCAGCAGCTTAGCGGTGTTGACAGATACGCAGTATTTT. The encoded protein is CASSLAVLTDTQYF. The gene calls are TRBV7-8 and TRBJ2-3; D is unclear. In germline, CDR1 is SGHVS, CDR2 FQNEAQ. CDR3 length: 14 amino acids. V was cut by 0 bases and J by 3 bases, with 7 bases left in between.

The chain recombines TRBV18 with TRBJ1-6; D perhaps matches TRBD1 (6 bases). Germline V gives CDR1 KGHSH, CDR2 LQKENI. The V end was cut by 3 bases, the J end by 6 bases, with 18 bases between. The CDR3 totals 17 residues. CDR3 DNA sequence: TGTGCCAGCTCACCGGACAGCCCAGCTCGGGTTAATTCACCCCTCCACTTT. Residues: CASSPDSPARVNSPLHF.

This sequence joins TRBV28 and TRBJ2-7; 7 nucleotides agree with TRBD1. The CDR3 consists of 14 residues. Germline CDR1 is MDHEN and CDR2 is SYDVKM. Unmatched junction bases numbered 6, after V lost 5 bases and J lost 2 bases. CDR3 region: CASSPYRGPYEQYF. The CDR3 nucleotides are TGTGCCAGCAGTCCTTACAGGGGACCCTACGAGCAGTACTTC.

The chain employs TRBV10-3 and TRBJ1-5; 8 bases are a match to TRBD1. J was trimmed by 9 bases and V by 6 bases; bases with no gene match: 7. The CDR3 spans 13 residues. Germline V CDR1 and CDR2: ENHRY, SYGVKD. The CDR3 protein is CAIRGQDELPQHF. CDR3 sequence (DNA): TGTGCCATCAGGGGACAGGACGAGTTGCCCCAGCATTTT.

The rearrangement uses TRBV6-5 and TRBJ2-3; D ambiguous. Germline V lookup: CDR1 MNHEY, CDR2 SVGAGI. The length of the CDR3 is 14 residues. V lost 0 bases and J lost 3, with 7 bases in between. The CDR3 DNA reads TGTGCCAGCAGTTACTCGACTTTAACAGATACGCAGTATTTT. Its protein is CASSYSTLTDTQYF.

This chain links TRBV2 with TRBJ2-7, with 9 nucleotides matching TRBD2. Germline V gene data show CDR1 as SNHLY and CDR2 as FYNNEI. V trimming: 4 bases; J trimming: 0 bases; junction bases outside the gene matches: 4. The CDR3 consists of 15 residues. In DNA, the CDR3 is TGTGCCAGCAGTGTGAGCGGGAGGACCTCCTACGAGCAGTACTTC. This translates into CASSVSGRTSYEQYF.

This chain joins TRBV28 and TRBJ2-1; D is perhaps TRBD1 (6 bases). CDR3 length: 16 residues. Trimming pared 6 bases from V and 2 bases from J, leaving 17 bases between. Germline V gene data show CDR1 as MDHEN and CDR2 as SYDVKM. CDR3 in DNA: TGTGCCAGCAGCCCTCGACAGGAGAGGCCCTACAATGAGCAGTTCTTC. This sequence encodes CASSPRQERPYNEQFF.

V usage is TRBV6-5 and J usage is TRBJ2-2, with D possibly matching TRBD1 (5 bases). The V gene's germline CDR1 is MNHEY and CDR2 SVGAGI. This CDR3 spans 15 amino acids. Trimming took off 5 bases at V and 3 bases at J, with 13 bases between the two ends. The CDR3 is CASSKGVPYTGELFF. The CDR3 DNA is TGTGCCAGCAGTAAAGGGGTGCCTTACACCGGGGAGCTGTTTTTT.

Concerning this clone: The sample contains more than one DNA sequence encoding this CDR3. The chain links TRBV6-5 to TRBJ2-7; 7 nucleotides align to TRBD1. Germline V lookup: CDR1 MNHEY, CDR2 SVGAGI. With 0 bases clipped from V and 3 bases from J, the junction kept 2 bases outside the gene matches. The CDR3 contains 14 residues. CDR3 sequence reads: CASSYSGTDYEQYF. CDR3 DNA sequence: TGTGCCAGCAGTTACTCGGGGACAGACTACGAGCAGTACTTC.

CDR3 protein: CASSNGVNEKLFF. CDR3 bases: TGTGCCAGTAGTAATGGTGTGAATGAAAAACTGTTTTTT. The genes are TRBV19 and TRBJ1-4; D not certain. Trimming took 4 bases from V and 5 from J, leaving 8 bases between them. The germline V gene encodes CDR1 LNHDA and CDR2 SQIVND (reference sequence). The length of the CDR3 is 13 residues.

V and J are TRBV6-6 and TRBJ2-7, with a weak D call TRBD2 (6 bases). V was clipped by 6 bases and J by 0 bases, with 12 bases between them. Germline loops: CDR1 MNHNY, CDR2 SVGAGI (reference sequence). The CDR3 is 14 amino acids. CDR3 sequence (DNA): TGTGCCAGCAGCCACGGGGGTAACTCCTACGAGCAGTACTTC. It is translated as CASSHGGNSYEQYF.

The rearrangement links TRBV19 to TRBJ1-2; TRBD1 aligns across 9 bases. Trimming took 7 bases from V and 8 from J; bases not matched to a gene: 8. Germline V gene sequence: CDR1 LNHDA, CDR2 SQIVND (reference sequence). The CDR3 sequence is 13 residues long. CDR3 region: CASTSRDRVGYTF. The DNA for the CDR3 is TGTGCCAGTACCTCCCGGGACAGGGTCGGCTACACCTTC.

V is TRBV2 and J is TRBJ2-7; D call uncertain. The germline V gene encodes CDR1 SNHLY and CDR2 FYNNEI. V lost 2 bases and J lost 1, with 6 bases in between. The CDR3 is 13 amino acids. CDR3 in DNA: TGTGCCAGCAGTGAAACGGTATCCTACGAGCAGTACTTC. This sequence encodes CASSETVSYEQYF.

The CDR3 region has the DNA TGTGCCAGCAGCTTAGGGGGACTAGCGGCCACCTACGAGCAGTACTTC. Translated: CASSLGGLAATYEQYF. This chain links TRBV11-2 with TRBJ2-7; the match to TRBD2 covers 11 bases. Germline CDR1 is SGHAT and CDR2 is FQNNGV. J lost 2 bases, V lost 1 base, and 4 bases had no gene match. The CDR3 has 16 amino acids.

This clone is a singleton in its sample. This chain connects TRBV6-1 to TRBJ2-3; 10 bases fit TRBD2. Per germline, CDR1 MNHNS and CDR2 SASEGT. The CDR3 has 14 amino acids. After removal of 6 bases from V and 7 bases from J, the junction contained 7 bases not matched to a gene. The CDR3 here is CASSPGLAFHTQYF. Written as DNA, the CDR3 is TGTGCCAGCAGCCCGGGACTAGCGTTTCATACGCAGTATTTT.

The V call is TRBV6-5, the J call TRBJ2-3; no firm D call. V was clipped by 0 bases and J by 1 base, with 11 bases between them. Germline CDR1 and CDR2: MNHEY and SVGAGI. The CDR3 spans 16 residues. CDR3 coding DNA: TGTGCCAGCAGTTACTCGATAGTTGGGCGCACAGATACGCAGTATTTT. Encoded protein: CASSYSIVGRTDTQYF.

The V call is TRBV18, the J call TRBJ1-1, with 7 nucleotides matching TRBD1. Trimming removed 3 bases from V and 1 base from J; junction bases left unmatched: 14. CDR1 is KGHSH, CDR2 LQKENI, per germline. CDR3 size: 18 residues. In nucleotides, the CDR3 is TGTGCCAGCTCACCCGTGGCTTTGTTGGCAGGGGGGAACACTGAAGCTTTCTTT. Its protein is CASSPVALLAGGNTEAFF.

The rearrangement links TRBV29-1 to TRBJ2-7; maybe TRBD1 (6 bases). The CDR3 runs 14 residues. Trimming took off 1 base at V and 4 bases at J, with 14 bases between the two ends. Germline V gene data show CDR1 as SQVTM and CDR2 as ANQGSEA. The chain's CDR3 is CSVEGGDRRYEQYF. The CDR3, as DNA: TGCAGCGTTGAAGGAGGCGACAGGCGGTACGAGCAGTACTTC.

As regards this clone: A junction boundary mismatches the germline segment, possibly from a read error. The V and J genes are TRBV5-4 and TRBJ1-2; D is perhaps TRBD1 (6 bases). The CDR3 spans 14 residues. Germline V gene data show CDR1 as SGHNT and CDR2 as YYREEE (reference sequence). The CDR3, as DNA: TGTGCCAGCAGCGCCCTCCGGGACATAGATGGGTACACCTTC. Translation: CASSALRDIDGYTF.

The J gene is TRBJ1-3, the V gene TRBV18, with D unclear. V lost 2 bases to trimming and J lost 0 bases, with 8 bases between them. CDR3 size: 15 residues. The germline gives CDR1 KGHSH, CDR2 LQKENI. This CDR3 reads CASSPDIYSGNTIYF. In DNA form, the CDR3 reads TGTGCCAGCTCACCAGACATCTACTCTGGAAACACCATATATTTT.

The chain is built from TRBV2 and TRBJ2-5; TRBD2 agrees at 8 bases. J was trimmed by 5 bases and V by 2 bases; bases with no gene match: 10. Germline V gene sequence: CDR1 SNHLY, CDR2 FYNNEI. The CDR3 consists of 16 residues. The CDR3 nucleotides read TGTGCCAGCAGTGAATGGTTAGGACTAGCCGACGAGACCCAGTACTTC. This translates into CASSEWLGLADETQYF.